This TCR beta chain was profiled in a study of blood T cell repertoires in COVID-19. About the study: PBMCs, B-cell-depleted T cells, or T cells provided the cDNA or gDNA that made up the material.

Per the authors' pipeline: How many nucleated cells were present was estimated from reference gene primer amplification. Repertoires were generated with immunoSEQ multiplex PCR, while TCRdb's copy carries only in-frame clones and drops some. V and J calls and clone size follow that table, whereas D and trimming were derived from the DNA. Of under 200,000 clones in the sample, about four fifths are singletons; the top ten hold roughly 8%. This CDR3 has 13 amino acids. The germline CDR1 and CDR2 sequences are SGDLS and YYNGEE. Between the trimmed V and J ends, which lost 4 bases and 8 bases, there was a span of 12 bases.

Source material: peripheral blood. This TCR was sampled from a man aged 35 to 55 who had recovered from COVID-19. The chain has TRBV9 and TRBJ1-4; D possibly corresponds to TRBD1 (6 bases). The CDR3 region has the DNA TGTGCCAGCAGCCCTGGACAGCCAGAAAAACTGTTTTTT. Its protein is CASSPGQPEKLFF.